This T cell receptor (beta chain) came from a study of shared clonotypes between healthy human individuals. On the study more broadly: The donor group consisted of two women and three men, aged 18 to 49.

Some clones are missing from TCRdb's copy, which holds only in-frame ones; the method was immunoSEQ multiplex PCR. The profile shows 2 million to 2.5 million clones, more than 85% of them singletons. The receptor's source is a man between 18 and 29 years old in good health. Some clones in this sample may be carry-over from other donors' samples. The sequenced material came from naive CD4+ T cells from PBMCs. Subset: CD45RA+ positively selected.

The CDR3 region is CASSLGGTLRAFF. DNA of the CDR3: TGCGCCAGCAGCTTGGGGGGCACTTTGAGAGCTTTCTTT. The rearrangement joins TRBV5-1 to TRBJ1-1; possibly TRBD1 for D (5 bases). This CDR3 has 13 residues. V lost 0 bases, J lost 10 bases, and 13 bases lay in between. Germline assignment: CDR1 SGHRS and CDR2 YFSETQ.